The present entry profiles one T cell receptor beta chain with its context. Its antigen is not identified. The sample originates from a study of cytomegalovirus exposure and HLA in healthy donors. About the research overall: Among fewer than 500 genotyped donors, approximately 80% fell in the Caucasian-associated ancestry cluster.

CDR1 and CDR2 (germline): SNHLY, FYNNEI. The CDR3 loop spans 14 amino acids. Trimming stripped 6 bases from V and 4 bases from J, with 13 bases between. Overall study findings and caveats: There were a few CMV-associated chains whose specificity for CMV antigens was confirmed in vitro. In a later analysis, HLA-associated TCR beta chains were more clonally expanded than equally common others.

PCR amplification relied on 60 Vbeta primers (plus 13 Jbeta primers). Generated by immunoSEQ multiplex PCR, the TCRdb table keeps only in-frame clones and is missing some. The data contain about 150,000 clones, about 83% of them seen just once; the ten biggest clones take up around 3.6%. This chain joins TRBV2 and TRBJ1-5; D possibly corresponds to TRBD1 (5 bases). The specimen sequenced was PBMCs. This clonotype was sampled from a woman between 35 and 50 years old in good health and CMV-seronegative. The CDR3 DNA is TGTGCCAGCAGGGCCGGGGGTGGGAATCAGCCCCAGCATTTT. Protein sequence: CASRAGGGNQPQHF.